The 17 T cell receptor beta chains presented below share a single source sample, sequenced in a study of T cells in localized non-small cell lung cancer. Only in-frame clones appear in the TCRdb table, and some are missing; sequencing was by immunoSEQ multiplex PCR. The sample comprises approximately 1,500 clones, about a quarter of which are singletons, and roughly 17% rests with the top ten. The sample was lung tumor tissue, taken before any cancer treatment. Source of these receptors: a man between 40 and 70 years old with stage I lung adenocarcinoma.

The chain uses TRBV14 and TRBJ2-2; D is undetermined. Between the trimmed V and J ends, which lost 4 bases and 6 bases, there was a span of 9 bases. CDR1 and CDR2 from the germline V gene are SGHDN and FVKESK. The CDR3 totals 13 residues. The CDR3 sequence is CASSPLGPGELFF. Written as DNA, the CDR3 is TGTGCCAGCAGCCCGCTAGGGCCCGGGGAGCTGTTTTTT.

The genes are TRBV10-3 and TRBJ2-7, with TRBD1 identical over 7 bases. The CDR3 has 13 residues. V lost 10 bases to trimming and J lost 2 bases; unmatched junction nucleotides: 8. Germline V gives CDR1 ENHRY, CDR2 SYGVKD. The CDR3 nucleotides read TGTGCCAGCTCAACAGGGGAAGCCTACGAGCAGTACTTC. Encoded protein: CASSTGEAYEQYF.

This clone was counted between two and nine times. The rearrangement links TRBV19 to TRBJ2-7; TRBD1 aligns across 8 bases. This CDR3 is built from 18 residues. V shed 3 bases, J shed 0 bases, and the junction held 13 bases outside the gene matches. CDR1 is LNHDA, CDR2 SQIVND, per germline (reference sequence). In nucleotides, the CDR3 is TGTGCCAGTAGTATGAGGTTGGGGACAGGTGCCAGCTCCTACGAGCAGTACTTC. It translates to CASSMRLGTGASSYEQYF.

V gene TRBV6-1 combines with J gene TRBJ2-7, with 7 bases lining up with TRBD2. Losses at the gene ends were 1 base for V and 3 bases for J; bases not matched to a gene: 9. This CDR3 comprises 16 residues. The germline V gene encodes CDR1 MNHNS and CDR2 SASEGT. CDR3 bases: TGTGCCAGCAGTGAAGAGGGAACGGGAGGACACTACGAGCAGTACTTC. Translating gives CASSEEGTGGHYEQYF.

The chain joins TRBV28 to TRBJ1-1; possible D gene TRBD1, 6 bases. V was pared by 6 bases and J by 0 bases, with 23 bases between. Germline assignment: CDR1 MDHEN and CDR2 SYDVKM. CDR3 length: 18 amino acids. Here the CDR3 DNA reads TGTGCCAGCAGCCGGGTCTCAGGGGTGGCCCAACTGAACACTGAAGCTTTCTTT. It translates to CASSRVSGVAQLNTEAFF.

This clone is termed medium-sized (0.01 to 0.1%). The chain links TRBV4-1 to TRBJ2-7; D is possibly TRBD1 (6 bases). V was shortened by 1 base and J by 2 bases, with 12 bases between the two germline ends. The V gene's germline CDR1 is MGHRA and CDR2 YSYEKL. The CDR3 runs 15 residues. CDR3 region: CASSQGSGQAYEQYF. In DNA form, the CDR3 reads TGCGCCAGCAGCCAAGGTTCGGGACAAGCCTACGAGCAGTACTTC.

The chain carries TRBV19 and TRBJ2-4, with D hard to call. The germline gives CDR1 LNHDA, CDR2 SQIVND (reference sequence). Trimming removed 8 bases from V and 0 bases from J, with 11 bases in between. The CDR3 sequence is 14 residues long. The DNA of the CDR3 is TGTGCCAGTGGAAAGGGTCTAGCCAAAAACATTCAGTACTTC. Translation: CASGKGLAKNIQYF.

This chain joins TRBV5-1 and TRBJ1-5, with 8 bases aligning to TRBD1. In germline, CDR1 is SGHRS, CDR2 YFSETQ. The trim removed 2 bases at V and 4 bases at J, leaving 5 bases unmatched. This CDR3 has 15 amino acids. As DNA, the CDR3 is TGCGCCAGCAGCTTAGGGCAGGGGGCTAATCAGCCCCAGCATTTT. Its translation: CASSLGQGANQPQHF.

This sequence joins TRBV10-2 and TRBJ2-1; D ambiguous. The CDR3 loop spans 13 amino acids. Trimming pared 5 bases from V and 4 bases from J, leaving 9 bases between. Germline V lookup: CDR1 WSHSY, CDR2 SAAADI. In nucleotides, the CDR3 is TGCGCCAGCAGTCGCGTCGGATACAATGAGCAGTTCTTC. It is translated as CASSRVGYNEQFF.

The chain joins TRBV5-1 to TRBJ2-1; D is possibly TRBD2 (6 bases). CDR3 size: 14 residues. The germline V gene has CDR1 SGHRS and CDR2 YFSETQ. Trimming pared 4 bases from V and 8 bases from J, leaving 16 bases between. CDR3 in DNA: TGCGCCAGCAGCGGGAGGACCGGTCCCTATGAGCAGTTCTTC. It is translated as CASSGRTGPYEQFF.

The chain uses TRBV11-3 and TRBJ1-5, with TRBD1 as a possible D gene (6 bases). V lost 5 bases and J lost 0, with 11 bases in between. Germline V gene data show CDR1 as SGHNT and CDR2 as YENEEA. The CDR3 extends over 15 amino acids. DNA for the CDR3: TGTGCCAGCAGCATTCAGGGGTATAGCAATCAGCCCCAGCATTTT. Translation: CASSIQGYSNQPQHF.

J is TRBJ2-7 and V is TRBV6-1; 12 positions match TRBD2. V trimming: 0 bases; J trimming: 3 bases; junction bases outside the gene matches: 3. CDR3 size: 16 residues. Germline assignment: CDR1 MNHNS and CDR2 SASEGT. The CDR3 nucleotides read TGTGCCAGCAGTGAAGCGAGACTAGCGGGAGTCTACGAGCAGTACTTC. Translating it yields CASSEARLAGVYEQYF.

The sample holds a few counts of this clone. The chain is built from TRBV15 and TRBJ2-3, with 7 nucleotides matching TRBD1. Trimming at V came to 2 bases and at J to 5 bases, leaving 4 bases not matched to a gene. The CDR3 covers 14 residues. CDR1 is LNHNV, CDR2 YYDKDF, per germline (reference sequence). The CDR3 DNA reads TGTGCCACCAGCAGACAGGGGGATTTAGATACGCAGTATTTT. This sequence encodes CATSRQGDLDTQYF.

This clone was detected only a few times. V gene TRBV30 combines with J gene TRBJ1-4; tentative D call: TRBD1 (5 bases). The germline gives CDR1 GTSNPN, CDR2 SVGIG (reference sequence). The CDR3 contains 17 residues. Trimming removed 1 base from V and 5 bases from J, with 20 bases in between. CDR3 nucleotide sequence: TGTGCCTGGAGTGGGGGGGAGGGTGAAGGGTTAAATGAAAAACTGTTTTTT. This encodes CAWSGGEGEGLNEKLFF.

This clone is labeled as large (0.1 to 1%). The chain joins TRBV1 to TRBJ1-1. TRBV1 is classified as a pseudogene. The CDR3 is 14 residues long. CDR3 in amino acids: CTSSQDGVNTEAFF. The CDR3 nucleotides are TGCACCAGCAGCCAAGACGGAGTGAACACTGAAGCTTTCTTT.

This clone was seen a handful of times. CDR3: CASSFAWPDKEGNQPQHF. The CDR3 DNA reads as TGTGCCAGCAGTTTCGCCTGGCCGGACAAGGAGGGCAATCAGCCCCAGCATTTT. The genes are TRBV28 and TRBJ1-5; the D gene is possibly TRBD1 (5 bases). V lost 3 bases, J lost 2 bases, and 20 bases lay in between. The CDR3 has 18 amino acids. Germline V gene data show CDR1 as MDHEN and CDR2 as SYDVKM.

Only a few counts were recorded for this clone. The genes are TRBV11-3 and TRBJ2-3; D is ambiguous. Per germline, CDR1 SGHNT and CDR2 YENEEA. The CDR3 is 17 residues long. The ends were cut back, 1 base at V and 4 bases at J, with 18 bases in the middle. The CDR3 is CASSLGGRIWVPDTQYF. DNA for the CDR3: TGTGCCAGCAGCTTAGGGGGAAGGATTTGGGTCCCAGATACGCAGTATTTT.